This T cell receptor beta chain came from a study of cytomegalovirus exposure and HLA in healthy donors. The CDR3 covers 16 residues. Trimming cost V 4 bases and J 5 bases; bases outside gene matches: 10. The germline CDR1 and CDR2 sequences are SEHNR and FQNEAQ (reference sequence). The study ran its PCR with 60 Vbeta and 13 Jbeta primers. Sequencing was performed with immunoSEQ multiplex PCR; in TCRdb, only in-frame clones are kept and a portion is missing. This table has some 150,000 clones, roughly 80% appearing once. The clonotype comes from a middle-aged woman in good health and CMV-seronegative. The chain carries TRBV7-9 and TRBJ1-2; 10 bases fit TRBD1. The sample taken for sequencing was PBMCs. CDR3 loop: CASSWGTGDAGYGYTF. For the CDR3, the DNA is TGTGCCAGCAGCTGGGGGACAGGGGACGCTGGGTATGGCTACACCTTC.